This T cell receptor (beta chain) was documented in a study of T cell changes during pregnancy in multiple sclerosis. TCRdb's table, derived via immunoSEQ multiplex PCR, lists solely in-frame clones and lacks some. The sample lists around 100,000 clones; 92% were seen once. Between the trimmed V and J ends, which lost 3 bases and 1 base, there was a span of 15 bases. The CDR3 spans 16 residues. The germline V gene has CDR1 KGHSH and CDR2 LQKENI. The sample consisted of peripheral blood, taken after pregnancy. V and J are TRBV18 and TRBJ1-1; D is possibly TRBD1 (6 bases). The source is a female donor with multiple sclerosis, enrolled in a pregnancy study. The CDR3 sequence is CASSPVWGGQNTEAFF. For the CDR3, the DNA is TGTGCCAGCTCACCGGTTTGGGGGGGCCAGAACACTGAAGCTTTCTTT.